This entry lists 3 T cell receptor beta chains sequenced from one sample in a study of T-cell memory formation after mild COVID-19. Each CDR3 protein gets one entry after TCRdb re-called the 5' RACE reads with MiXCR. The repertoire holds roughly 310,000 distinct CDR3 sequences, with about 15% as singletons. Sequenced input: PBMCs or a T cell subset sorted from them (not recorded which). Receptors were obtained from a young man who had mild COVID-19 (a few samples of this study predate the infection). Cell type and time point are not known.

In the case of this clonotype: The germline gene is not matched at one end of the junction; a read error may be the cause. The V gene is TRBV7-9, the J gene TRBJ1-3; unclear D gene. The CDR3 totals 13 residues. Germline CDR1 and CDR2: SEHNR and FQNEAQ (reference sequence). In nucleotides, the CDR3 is TGTGCCAGCAGCGGCGGCTCTGTAAACACCATATATTTT. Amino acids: CASSGGSVNTIYF. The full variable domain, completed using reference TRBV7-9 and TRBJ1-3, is DTGVSQNPRHKITKRGQNVTFRCDPISEHNRLYWYRQTLGQGPEFLTYFQNEAQLEKSRLLSDRFSAERPKGSFSTLEIQRTEQGDSAMYLCASSGGSVNTIYFGEGSWLTVV.

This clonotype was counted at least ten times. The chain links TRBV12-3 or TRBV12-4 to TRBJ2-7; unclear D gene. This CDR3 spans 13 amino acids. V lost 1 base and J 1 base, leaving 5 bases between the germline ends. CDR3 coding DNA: TGTGCCAGCAGTTTAGGCCCGTCCTACGAGCAGTACGTC. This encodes CASSLGPSYEQYV.

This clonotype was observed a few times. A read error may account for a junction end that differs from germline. The CDR3 sequence is CASSFRDRGRLWHF. CDR3 bases: TGCGCCAGCAGCTTCCGGGACAGGGGGCGTCTCTGGCACTTC. The chain recombines TRBV5-1 with TRBJ2-7, with 12 bases matching TRBD1. The V gene's germline CDR1 is SGHRS and CDR2 YFSETQ. This CDR3 has 14 amino acids.